This T cell receptor beta chain was observed in a study of beta chain features in type 1 diabetes. Findings and caveats of the study: The VDJ junctions of type 1 diabetes patients carried fewer insertions and more deletions. Type 1 diabetes patients showed a moderate but significant shortening of TCRB CDR3s in all four CD4+ subsets. PCR may have favored shorter templates equally in patients and controls. Sequencing from cDNA could over-represent high-TCR-expressing cells.

Reverse transcribing all isolated RNA meant expressed TCRB transcripts were sequenced. The repertoire was sequenced with immunoSEQ multiplex PCR; TCRdb's copy has only in-frame clones and lacks some. Among tens of thousands of clones listed, 65% were seen once. As concerns this clone: What it binds is not known.

CDR1 and CDR2 (germline): SGHRS, YFSETQ. Trimming at V came to 4 bases and at J to 5 bases, leaving 3 bases not matched to a gene. This CDR3 is built from 13 residues. The receptor's source is a woman aged 25 to 45 with type 1 diabetes. The chain has TRBV5-1 and TRBJ2-5, with 9 bases lining up with TRBD1. Material for sequencing was Tregs from blood. The CDR3 region is CASSDGTGETQYF. CDR3 sequence (DNA): TGCGCCAGCAGCGACGGGACAGGGGAGACCCAGTACTTC.